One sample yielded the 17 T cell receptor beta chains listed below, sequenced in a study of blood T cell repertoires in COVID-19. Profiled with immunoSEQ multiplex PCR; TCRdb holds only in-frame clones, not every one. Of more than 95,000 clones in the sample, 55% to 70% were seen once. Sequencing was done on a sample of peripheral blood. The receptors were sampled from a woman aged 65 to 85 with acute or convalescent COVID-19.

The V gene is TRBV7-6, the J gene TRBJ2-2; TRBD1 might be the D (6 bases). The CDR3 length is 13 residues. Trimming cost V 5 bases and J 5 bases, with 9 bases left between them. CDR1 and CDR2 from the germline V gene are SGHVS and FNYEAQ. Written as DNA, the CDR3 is TGTGCCAGCAGCACCACAGGGACCGGGGAGCTGTTTTTT. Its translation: CASSTTGTGELFF.

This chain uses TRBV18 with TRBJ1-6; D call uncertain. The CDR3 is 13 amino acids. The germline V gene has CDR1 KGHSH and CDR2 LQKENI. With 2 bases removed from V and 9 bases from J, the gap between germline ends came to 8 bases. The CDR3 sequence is CASSPNEGSPLHF. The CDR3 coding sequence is TGTGCCAGCTCACCAAACGAGGGTTCACCCCTCCACTTT.

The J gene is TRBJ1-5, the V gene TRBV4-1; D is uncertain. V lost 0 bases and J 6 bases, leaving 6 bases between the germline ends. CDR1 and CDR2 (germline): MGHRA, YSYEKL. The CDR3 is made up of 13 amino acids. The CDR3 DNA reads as TGCGCCAGCAGCCAAGATTTCTTTCAGCCCCAGCATTTT. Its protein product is CASSQDFFQPQHF.

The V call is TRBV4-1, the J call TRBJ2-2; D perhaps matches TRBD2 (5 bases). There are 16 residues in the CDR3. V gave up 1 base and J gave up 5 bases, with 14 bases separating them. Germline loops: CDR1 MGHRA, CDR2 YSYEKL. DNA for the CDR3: TGCGCCAGCAGCCAAGTACCCTCGGACTGGACCGGGGAGCTGTTTTTT. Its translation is CASSQVPSDWTGELFF.

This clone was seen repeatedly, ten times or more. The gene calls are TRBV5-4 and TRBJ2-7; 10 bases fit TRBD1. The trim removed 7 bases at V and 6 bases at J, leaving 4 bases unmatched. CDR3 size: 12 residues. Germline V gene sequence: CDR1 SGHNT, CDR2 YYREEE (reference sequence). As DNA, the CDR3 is TGTGCCAGCGGGACAGGGGACAGCGAGCAGTACTTC. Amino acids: CASGTGDSEQYF.

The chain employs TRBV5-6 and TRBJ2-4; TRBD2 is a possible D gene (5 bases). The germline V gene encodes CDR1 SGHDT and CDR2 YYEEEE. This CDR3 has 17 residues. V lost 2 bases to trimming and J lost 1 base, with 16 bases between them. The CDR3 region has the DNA TGTGCCAGCAGCTTCCGGACTGCCGGTCTGGCCAAAAACATTCAGTACTTC. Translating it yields CASSFRTAGLAKNIQYF.

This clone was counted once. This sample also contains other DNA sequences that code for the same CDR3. The CDR3 sequence: CASSAGGNQPQHF. The CDR3 DNA reads TGTGCCAGCAGTGCAGGGGGCAATCAGCCCCAGCATTTT. J is TRBJ1-5 and V is TRBV25-1, with TRBD1 as a possible D gene (6 bases). Trimming pared 4 bases from V and 2 bases from J, leaving 6 bases between. CDR1 is MGHDK and CDR2 is SYGVNS in the germline V gene. This CDR3 region has 13 residues.

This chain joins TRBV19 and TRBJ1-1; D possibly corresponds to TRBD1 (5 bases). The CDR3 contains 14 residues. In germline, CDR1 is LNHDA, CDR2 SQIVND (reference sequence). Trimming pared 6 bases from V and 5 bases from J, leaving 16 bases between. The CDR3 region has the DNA TGTGCCAGTAGGGCGGAGGGGTGGAGGACTGAAGCTTTCTTT. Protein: CASRAEGWRTEAFF.

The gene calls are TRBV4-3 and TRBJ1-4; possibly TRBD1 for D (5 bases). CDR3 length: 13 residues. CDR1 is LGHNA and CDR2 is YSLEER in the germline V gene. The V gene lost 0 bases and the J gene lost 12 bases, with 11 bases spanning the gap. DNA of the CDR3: TGCGCCAGCAGCCAAGATCAGCTAGGGGAACTGTTTTTT. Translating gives CASSQDQLGELFF.

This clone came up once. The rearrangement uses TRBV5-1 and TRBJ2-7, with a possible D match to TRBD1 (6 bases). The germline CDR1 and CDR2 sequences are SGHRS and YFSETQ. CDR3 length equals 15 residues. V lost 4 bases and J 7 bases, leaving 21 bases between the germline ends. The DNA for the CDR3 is TGCGCCAGCAGCGCAACGGGGACAAGGAAGGGGGAGCAGTACTTC. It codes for CASSATGTRKGEQYF. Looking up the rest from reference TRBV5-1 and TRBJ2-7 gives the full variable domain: KAGVTQTPRYLIKTRGQQVTLSCSPISGHRSVSWYQQTPGQGLQFLFEYFSETQRNKGNFPGRFSGRQFSNSRSEMNVSTLELGDSALYLCASSATGTRKGEQYFGPGTRLTVT.

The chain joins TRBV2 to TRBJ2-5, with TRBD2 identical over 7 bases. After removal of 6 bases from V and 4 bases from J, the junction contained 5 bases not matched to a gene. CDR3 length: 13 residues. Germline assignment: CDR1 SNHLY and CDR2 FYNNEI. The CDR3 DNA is TGTGCCAGCAGGTCCTTAGCGGGAGAGACCCAGTACTTC. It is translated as CASRSLAGETQYF.

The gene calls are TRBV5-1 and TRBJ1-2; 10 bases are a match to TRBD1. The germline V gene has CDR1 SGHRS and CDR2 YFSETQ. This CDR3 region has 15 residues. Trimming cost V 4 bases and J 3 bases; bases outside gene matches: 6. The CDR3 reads CASSLDGTGDYGYTF. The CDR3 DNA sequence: TGCGCCAGCAGCCTTGACGGGACAGGGGACTATGGCTACACCTTC.

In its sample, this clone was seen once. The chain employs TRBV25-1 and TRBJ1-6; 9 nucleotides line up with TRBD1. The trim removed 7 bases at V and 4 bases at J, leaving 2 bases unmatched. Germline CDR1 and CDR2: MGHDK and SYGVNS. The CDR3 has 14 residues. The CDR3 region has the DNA TGTGCCAGCATTGGACAGGGGTATAATTCACCCCTCCACTTT. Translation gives CASIGQGYNSPLHF.

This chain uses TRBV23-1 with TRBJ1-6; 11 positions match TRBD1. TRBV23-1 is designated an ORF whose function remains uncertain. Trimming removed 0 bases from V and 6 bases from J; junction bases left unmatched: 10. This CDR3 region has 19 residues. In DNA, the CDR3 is TGCGCCAGCAGTCAATCACGGACGGGACAGGGGGTAAGTAATTCACCCCTCCACTTT. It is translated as CASSQSRTGQGVSNSPLHF.

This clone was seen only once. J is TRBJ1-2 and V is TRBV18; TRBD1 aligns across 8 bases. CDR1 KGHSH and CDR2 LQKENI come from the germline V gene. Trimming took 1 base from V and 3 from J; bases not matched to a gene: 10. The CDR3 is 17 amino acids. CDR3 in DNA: TGTGCCAGCTCACCACAGGGCCAGGGGGCATCGGACTATGGCTACACCTTC. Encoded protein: CASSPQGQGASDYGYTF.

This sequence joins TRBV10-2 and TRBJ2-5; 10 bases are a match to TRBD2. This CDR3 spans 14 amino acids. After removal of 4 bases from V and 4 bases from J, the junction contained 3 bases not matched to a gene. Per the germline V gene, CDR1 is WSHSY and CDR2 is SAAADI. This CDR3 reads CASSVSSGGETQYF. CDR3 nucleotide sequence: TGCGCCAGCAGTGTTTCTAGCGGGGGAGAGACCCAGTACTTC.

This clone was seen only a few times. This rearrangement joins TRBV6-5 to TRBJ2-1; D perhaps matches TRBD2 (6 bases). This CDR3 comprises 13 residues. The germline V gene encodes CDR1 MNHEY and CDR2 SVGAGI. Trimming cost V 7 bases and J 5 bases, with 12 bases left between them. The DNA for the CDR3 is TGTGCCAGCACCTACGGGGGACACAATGAGCAGTTCTTC. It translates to CASTYGGHNEQFF.